This is a list of T cell receptor beta chains from one sample in a study of T cell repertoires in cytomegalovirus infection. TCRdb used MiXCR to reprocess the reads, holding one entry per CDR3 protein. The table shows approximately 550,000 distinct CDR3 sequences, with about 17% occurring only once. The sample consisted of CD8+ T cells from PBMCs. These receptors originate from a human donor in good health (CMV status not recorded). Some clones in this sample may be carry-over from other donors' samples. The CDR3 runs from the conserved cysteine through the conserved F or W. The D gene is left open where the match is weak. Expanded clones get a size class; other rows say once, few or many, or leave the size out.

few	NA	16	TRBJ2-7	TRBV19	CASSRAEEPSLHEQYF	TGTGCCAGTAGTAGGGCGGAGGAGCCCTCTCTCCACGAGCAGTACTTC
many	NA	15	TRBJ1-3	TRBV4-2	CASSQDFSSGNTIYF	TGTGCCAGCAGCCAAGATTTCAGCTCTGGAAACACCATATATTTT
many	NA	14	TRBJ1-5	TRBV7-9	CASSSGRSNQPQHF	TGTGCCAGCAGCTCGGGCAGGAGCAATCAGCCCCAGCATTTT
many	NA	15	TRBJ1-2	TRBV12-3/TRBV12-4	CASSPRSRDTYGYTF	TGTGCCAGCAGTCCACGGTCTAGGGACACGTATGGCTACACCTTC
many	TRBD2	15	TRBJ2-3	TRBV12-3/TRBV12-4	CASRTSVSSTDTQYF	TGTGCCAGCAGGACTAGCGTTTCTAGCACAGATACGCAGTATTTT
NA	NA	14	TRBJ1-1	TRBV6-1	CASSEVDPRTEAFF	TGTGCCAGCAGTGAAGTTGACCCGAGAACTGAAGCTTTCTTT
few	NA	15	TRBJ2-3	TRBV4-1	CASSQGTPPGDTQYF	TGCGCCAGCAGCCAAGGGACTCCTCCGGGGGATACGCAGTATTTT
NA	TRBD2	15	TRBJ2-7	TRBV18	CASSPRPAGDYEQYF	TGTGCCAGCTCACCACGGCCAGCGGGAGACTACGAGCAGTACTTC
many	TRBD1	17	TRBJ1-5	TRBV7-6	CASSLDRGQAGNQPQHF	TGTGCCAGCAGCTTAGACAGGGGGCAGGCTGGCAATCAGCCCCAGCATTTT
many	NA	11	TRBJ1-2	TRBV12-3/TRBV12-4	CASKLNYGYTF	TGTGCCAGTAAGCTAAACTATGGCTACACCTTC
many	NA	16	TRBJ1-3	TRBV11-2	CASSLPRDGLADTIYF	TGTGCCAGCAGCCTGCCTCGGGACGGATTAGCAGACACCATATATTTT
many	NA	16	TRBJ2-7	TRBV4-1	CASSQDLNQNRREQYF	TGCGCCAGCAGCCAAGATCTTAACCAGAATCGACGGGAGCAGTACTTC
many	NA	15	TRBJ2-3	TRBV27	CASSQGSGGGDTQYF	TGTGCCAGCAGCCAGGGGAGCGGAGGAGGGGATACGCAGTATTTT
NA	NA	13	TRBJ1-1	TRBV28	CASTRDENTEAFF	TGTGCCTCAACCCGAGATGAGAACACTGAAGCTTTCTTT
many	NA	14	TRBJ1-5	TRBV19	CASKNGQPNQPQHF	TGTGCCAGTAAAAACGGCCAGCCTAATCAGCCCCAGCATTTT
few	TRBD2	16	TRBJ2-1	TRBV2	CASRSTGRGSYNEQFF	TGTGCCAGCAGATCAACCGGGCGGGGGTCCTACAATGAGCAGTTCTTC
NA	TRBD1	14	TRBJ2-3	TRBV19	CASSVGQGTDTQYF	TGTGCCAGTAGTGTAGGACAGGGCACAGATACGCAGTATTTT
many	NA	14	TRBJ1-5	TRBV24-1	CATKGDGNNQPQHF	TGTGCCACCAAGGGGGACGGTAACAATCAGCCCCAGCATTTT
many	NA	14	TRBJ1-5	TRBV11-2	CASSPWGGNQPQHF	TGTGCCAGCAGCCCATGGGGGGGCAATCAGCCCCAGCATTTT
NA	NA	11	TRBJ1-2	TRBV27	CAAWGRVGHTF	TGTGCCGCGTGGGGGCGGGTTGGCCACACCTTC
many	NA	18	TRBJ1-2	TRBV6-2/TRBV6-3	CASSYSSAARTAAYGYTF	TGTGCCAGCAGTTACTCGAGCGCAGCTAGGACAGCGGCCTATGGCTACACCTTC
few	NA	13	TRBJ1-1	TRBV20-1	CSASTSPNTEAFF	TGCAGTGCTAGTACCAGCCCGAACACTGAAGCTTTCTTT
many	NA	13	TRBJ1-1	TRBV6-1	CASSEHRSTEAFF	TGTGCCAGCAGTGAACACCGCAGCACTGAAGCTTTCTTT
many	TRBD1	15	TRBJ1-4	TRBV7-9	CASSSRDSENEKLFF	TGTGCCAGCAGCTCCCGGGACAGCGAAAATGAAAAACTGTTTTTT